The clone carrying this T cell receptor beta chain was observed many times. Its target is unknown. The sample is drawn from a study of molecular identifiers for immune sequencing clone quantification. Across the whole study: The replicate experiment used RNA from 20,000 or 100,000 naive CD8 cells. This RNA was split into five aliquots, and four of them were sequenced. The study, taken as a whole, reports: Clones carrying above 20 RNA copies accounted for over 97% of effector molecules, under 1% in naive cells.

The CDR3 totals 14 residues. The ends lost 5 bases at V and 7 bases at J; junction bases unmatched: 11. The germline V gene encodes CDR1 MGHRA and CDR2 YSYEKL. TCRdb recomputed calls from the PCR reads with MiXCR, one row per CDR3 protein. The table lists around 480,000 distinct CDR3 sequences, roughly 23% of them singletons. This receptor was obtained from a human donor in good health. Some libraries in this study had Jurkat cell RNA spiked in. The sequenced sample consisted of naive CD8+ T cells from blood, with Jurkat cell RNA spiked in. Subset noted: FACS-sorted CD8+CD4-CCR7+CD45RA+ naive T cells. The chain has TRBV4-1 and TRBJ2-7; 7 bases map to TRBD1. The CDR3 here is CASSSQTGSREQYF. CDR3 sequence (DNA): TGCGCCAGCAGCTCTCAGACAGGGTCAAGGGAGCAGTACTTC.